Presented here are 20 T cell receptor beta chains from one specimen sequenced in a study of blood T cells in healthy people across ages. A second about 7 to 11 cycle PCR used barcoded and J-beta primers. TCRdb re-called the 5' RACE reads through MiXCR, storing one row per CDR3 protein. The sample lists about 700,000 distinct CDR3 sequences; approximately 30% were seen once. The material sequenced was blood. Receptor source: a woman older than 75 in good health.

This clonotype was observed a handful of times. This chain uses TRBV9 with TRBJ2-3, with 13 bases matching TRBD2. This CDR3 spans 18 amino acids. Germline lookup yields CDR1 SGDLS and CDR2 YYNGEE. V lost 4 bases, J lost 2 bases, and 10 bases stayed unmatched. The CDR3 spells CASSLTSGGAGYTDTQYF. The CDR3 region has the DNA TGTGCCAGCAGCCTCACTAGCGGGGGGGCTGGGTACACAGATACGCAGTATTTT.

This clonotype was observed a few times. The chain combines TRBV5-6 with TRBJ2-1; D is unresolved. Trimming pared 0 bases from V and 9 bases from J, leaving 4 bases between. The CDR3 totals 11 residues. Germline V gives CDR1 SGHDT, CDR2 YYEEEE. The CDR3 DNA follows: TGTGCCAGCAGCTTGGTTATTGAGCAGTTCTTC. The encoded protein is CASSLVIEQFF.

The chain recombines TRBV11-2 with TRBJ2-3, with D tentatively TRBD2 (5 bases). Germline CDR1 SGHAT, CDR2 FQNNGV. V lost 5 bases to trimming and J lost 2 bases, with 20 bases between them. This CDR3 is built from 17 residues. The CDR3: CASSLSGRRLITDTQYF. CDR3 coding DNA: TGTGCCAGCAGCCTCTCCGGGCGGAGGTTGATCACAGATACGCAGTATTTT.

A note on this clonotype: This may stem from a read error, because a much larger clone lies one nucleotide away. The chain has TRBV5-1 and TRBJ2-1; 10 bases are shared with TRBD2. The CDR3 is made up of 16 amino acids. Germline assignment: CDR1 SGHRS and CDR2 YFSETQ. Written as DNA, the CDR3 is TGCGCCCGCAGCGTAGGTGGAGCGGGGGGGCATAACGAGCAGTTCTTC. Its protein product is CARSVGGAGGHNEQFF.

The CDR3 nucleotides are TGCAGTGCTGGAGCTAGCGGGAGGGAGATAGATACGCAGTATTTT. Its protein is CSAGASGREIDTQYF. V and J are TRBV20-1 and TRBJ2-3; the match to TRBD2 covers 12 bases. Unmatched junction bases numbered 8, after V lost 5 bases and J lost 5 bases. CDR3 size: 15 residues. Germline loops: CDR1 DFQATT, CDR2 SNEGSKA (reference sequence).

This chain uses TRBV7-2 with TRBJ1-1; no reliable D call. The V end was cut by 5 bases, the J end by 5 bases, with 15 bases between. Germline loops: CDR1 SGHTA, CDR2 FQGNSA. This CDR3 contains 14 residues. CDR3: CASSPYNRGTEAFF. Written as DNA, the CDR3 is TGTGCCAGCAGCCCGTACAACAGAGGTACTGAAGCTTTCTTT.

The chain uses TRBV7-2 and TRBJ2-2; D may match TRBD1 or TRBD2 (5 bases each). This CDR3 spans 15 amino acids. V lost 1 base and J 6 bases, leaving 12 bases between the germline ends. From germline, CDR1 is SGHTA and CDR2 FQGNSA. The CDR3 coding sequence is TGTGCCAGCAGCTTAGGGGGGATAGGAGCCGGGGAGCTGTTTTTT. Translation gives CASSLGGIGAGELFF.

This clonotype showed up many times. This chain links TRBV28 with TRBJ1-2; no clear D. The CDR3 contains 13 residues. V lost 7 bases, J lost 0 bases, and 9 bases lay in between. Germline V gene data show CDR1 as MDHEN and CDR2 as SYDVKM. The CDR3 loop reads CASKRAANYGYTF. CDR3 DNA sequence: TGTGCCAGCAAACGTGCGGCTAACTATGGCTACACCTTC.

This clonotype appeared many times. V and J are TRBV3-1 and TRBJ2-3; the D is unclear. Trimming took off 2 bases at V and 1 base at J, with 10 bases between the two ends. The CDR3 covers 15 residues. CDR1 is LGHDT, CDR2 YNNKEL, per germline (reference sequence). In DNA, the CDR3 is TGTGCCAGCAGCCAATCCCCCCTGGGCACAGATACGCAGTATTTT. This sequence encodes CASSQSPLGTDTQYF.

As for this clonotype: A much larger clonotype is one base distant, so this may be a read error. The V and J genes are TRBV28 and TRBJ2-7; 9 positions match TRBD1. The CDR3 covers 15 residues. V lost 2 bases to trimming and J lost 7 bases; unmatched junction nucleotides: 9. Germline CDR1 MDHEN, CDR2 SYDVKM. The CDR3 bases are TGTGCCAGCAGTTTACCCAGGACAGGGGCACGGGAGCAGTACTTC. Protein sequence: CASSLPRTGAREQYF.

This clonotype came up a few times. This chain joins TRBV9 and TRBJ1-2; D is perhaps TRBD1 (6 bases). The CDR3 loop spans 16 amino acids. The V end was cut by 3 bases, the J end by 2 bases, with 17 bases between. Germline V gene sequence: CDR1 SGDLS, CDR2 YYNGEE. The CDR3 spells CASSARGHQGNYGYTF. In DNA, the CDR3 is TGTGCCAGCAGCGCTAGGGGACACCAAGGAAACTATGGCTACACCTTC.

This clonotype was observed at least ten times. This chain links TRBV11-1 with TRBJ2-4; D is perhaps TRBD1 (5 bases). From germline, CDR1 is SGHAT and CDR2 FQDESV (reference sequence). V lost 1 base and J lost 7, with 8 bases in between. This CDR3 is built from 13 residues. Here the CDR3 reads CASSLDRMNIQYF. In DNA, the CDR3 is TGTGCCAGCAGCTTAGACAGGATGAACATTCAGTACTTC.

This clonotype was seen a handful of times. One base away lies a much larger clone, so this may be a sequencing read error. The CDR3 loop is CSQKGGTDTQYF. In DNA, the CDR3 is TGCAGTCAGAAAGGCGGCACAGATACGCAGTATTTT. This chain links TRBV29-1 with TRBJ2-3; no definite D call. The germline V gene has CDR1 SQVTM and CDR2 ANQGSEA. The CDR3 is 12 amino acids.

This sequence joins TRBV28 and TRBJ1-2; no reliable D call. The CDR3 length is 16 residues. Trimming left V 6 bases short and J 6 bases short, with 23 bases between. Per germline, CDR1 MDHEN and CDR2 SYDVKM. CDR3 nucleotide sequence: TGTGCCAGCAGAGGAACGGGATGGGTCAGGCTGGATGGCTACACCTTC. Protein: CASRGTGWVRLDGYTF.

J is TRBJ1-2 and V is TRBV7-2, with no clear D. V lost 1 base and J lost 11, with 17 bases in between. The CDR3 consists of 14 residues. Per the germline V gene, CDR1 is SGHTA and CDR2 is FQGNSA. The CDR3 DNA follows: TGTGCCAGCAGCTTAGGCTGGGGAAGGTTCAATTACACCTTC. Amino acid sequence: CASSLGWGRFNYTF.

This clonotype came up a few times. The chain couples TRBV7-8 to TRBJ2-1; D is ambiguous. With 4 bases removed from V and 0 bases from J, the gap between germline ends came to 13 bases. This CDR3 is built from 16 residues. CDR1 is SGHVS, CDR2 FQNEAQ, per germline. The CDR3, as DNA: TGTGCCAGCAGCTCCCCCCCGGCAAGCTCCTACAATGAGCAGTTCTTC. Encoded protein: CASSSPPASSYNEQFF. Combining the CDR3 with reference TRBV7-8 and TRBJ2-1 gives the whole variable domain GAGVSQSPRYKVAKRGQDVALRCDPISGHVSLFWYQQALGQGPEFLTYFQNEAQLDKSGLPSDRFFAERPEGSVSTLKIQRTQQEDSAVYLCASSSPPASSYNEQFFGPGTRLTVL.

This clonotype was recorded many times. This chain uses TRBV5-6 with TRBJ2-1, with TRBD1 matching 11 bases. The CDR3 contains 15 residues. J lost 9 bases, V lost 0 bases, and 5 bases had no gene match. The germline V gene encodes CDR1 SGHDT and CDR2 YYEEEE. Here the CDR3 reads CASSLVGQGGLEQFF. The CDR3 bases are TGTGCCAGCAGCTTGGTGGGACAGGGGGGGCTTGAGCAGTTCTTC.

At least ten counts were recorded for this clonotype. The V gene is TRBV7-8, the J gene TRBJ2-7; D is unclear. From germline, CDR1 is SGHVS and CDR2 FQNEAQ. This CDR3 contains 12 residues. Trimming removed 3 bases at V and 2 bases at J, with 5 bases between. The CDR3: CASSLAAYEQYF. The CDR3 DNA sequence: TGTGCCAGCAGCTTGGCCGCCTACGAGCAGTACTTC.

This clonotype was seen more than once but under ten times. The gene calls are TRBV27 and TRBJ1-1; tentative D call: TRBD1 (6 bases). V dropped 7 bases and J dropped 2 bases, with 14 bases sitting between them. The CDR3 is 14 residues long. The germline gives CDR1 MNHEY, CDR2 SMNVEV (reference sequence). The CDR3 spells CASTKDSFNTEAFF. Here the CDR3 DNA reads TGTGCCAGCACCAAGGACAGCTTTAACACTGAAGCTTTCTTT.

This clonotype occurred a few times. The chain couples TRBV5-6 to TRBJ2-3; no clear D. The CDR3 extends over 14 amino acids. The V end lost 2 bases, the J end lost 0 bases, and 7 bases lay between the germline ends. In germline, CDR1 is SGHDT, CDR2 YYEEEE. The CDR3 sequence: CASSFMASTDTQYF. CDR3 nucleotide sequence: TGTGCCAGCAGCTTCATGGCTAGCACAGATACGCAGTATTTT. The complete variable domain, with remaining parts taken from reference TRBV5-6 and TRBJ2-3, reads DAGVTQSPTHLIKTRGQQVTLRCSPKSGHDTVSWYQQALGQGPQFIFQYYEEEERQRGNFPDRFSGHQFPNYSSELNVNALLLGDSALYLCASSFMASTDTQYFGPGTRLTVL.